The 4 T cell receptor beta chains presented below share a single source sample, sequenced in a study of T cell clones after liver transplantation. Clones were sequenced by immunoSEQ multiplex PCR, and TCRdb holds only the in-frame ones, with some missing. The table has roughly 97,000 clones, around 83% seen once. This specimen consisted of CD4+ T cells from blood, obtained before liver transplant. The receptor set was obtained from a human donor who received a liver transplant.

CDR3 amino acids: CASPPGDQETQYF. Here the CDR3 DNA reads TGTGCCAGCCCCCCGGGGGACCAAGAGACCCAGTACTTC. The chain has TRBV2 and TRBJ2-5, with a weak D call TRBD2 (6 bases). The CDR3 has 13 residues. Germline-derived CDR1 and CDR2 are SNHLY and FYNNEI. V dropped 8 bases and J dropped 0 bases, with 10 bases sitting between them.

This clone has just a few counts. Here the CDR3 DNA reads TGTGCCAGCAGCTTACGGGCGGGAGGGATCACCGGGGAGCTGTTTTTT. Protein: CASSLRAGGITGELFF. The rearrangement uses TRBV11-3 and TRBJ2-2, with 9 bases identical to TRBD2. The junction had 5 bases not matched to a gene; V was cut back by 2 bases and J by 4 bases. CDR3 size: 16 residues. Germline V CDR1 and CDR2: SGHNT, YENEEA. The variable domain in full, with the rest retrieved from reference TRBV11-3 and TRBJ2-2, is EAGVVQSPRYKIIEKKQPVAFWCNPISGHNTLYWYLQNLGQGPELLIRYENEEAVDDSQLPKDRFSAERLKGVDSTLKIQPAELGDSAVYLCASSLRAGGITGELFFGEGSRLTVL.

The chain uses TRBV7-3 and TRBJ2-3, with a weak D call TRBD2 (5 bases). Trimming pared 0 bases from V and 4 bases from J, leaving 5 bases between. The CDR3 has 13 residues. Germline V lookup: CDR1 SGHTA, CDR2 FQGTGA. The CDR3 DNA follows: TGTGCCAGCAGCTTAACCGGGGCAGATACGCAGTATTTT. Protein sequence: CASSLTGADTQYF.

The rearrangement links TRBV6-1 to TRBJ2-6; the D gene is possibly TRBD2 (5 bases). V was pared by 2 bases and J by 4 bases, with 9 bases between. Germline-derived CDR1 and CDR2 are MNHNS and SASEGT. This CDR3 is 15 amino acids long. The CDR3 loop reads CASSERGSGANVLTF. DNA for the CDR3: TGTGCCAGCAGTGAACGAGGGTCCGGGGCCAACGTCCTGACTTTC.